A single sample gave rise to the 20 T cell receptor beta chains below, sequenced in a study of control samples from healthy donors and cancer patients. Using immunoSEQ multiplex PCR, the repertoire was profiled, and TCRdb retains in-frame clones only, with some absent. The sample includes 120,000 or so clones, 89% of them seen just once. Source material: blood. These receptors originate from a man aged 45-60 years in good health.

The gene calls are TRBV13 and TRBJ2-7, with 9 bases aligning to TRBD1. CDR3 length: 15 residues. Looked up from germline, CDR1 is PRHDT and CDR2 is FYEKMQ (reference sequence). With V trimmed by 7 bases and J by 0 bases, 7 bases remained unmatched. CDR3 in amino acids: CASTTLTGGSYEQYF. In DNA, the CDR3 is TGTGCCAGCACCACCCTGACAGGGGGCTCCTACGAGCAGTACTTC. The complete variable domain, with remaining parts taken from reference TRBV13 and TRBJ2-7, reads AAGVIQSPRHLIKEKRETATLKCYPIPRHDTVYWYQQGPGQDPQFLISFYEKMQSDKGSIPDRFSAQQFSDYHSELNMSSLELGDSALYFCASTTLTGGSYEQYFGPGTRLTVT.

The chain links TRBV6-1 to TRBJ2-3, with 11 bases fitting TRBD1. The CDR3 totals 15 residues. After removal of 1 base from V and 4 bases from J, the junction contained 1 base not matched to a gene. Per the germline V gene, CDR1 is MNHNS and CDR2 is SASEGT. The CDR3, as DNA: TGTGCCAGCAGTGAAGGGACAGGGGGCGCAGATACGCAGTATTTT. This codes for CASSEGTGGADTQYF.

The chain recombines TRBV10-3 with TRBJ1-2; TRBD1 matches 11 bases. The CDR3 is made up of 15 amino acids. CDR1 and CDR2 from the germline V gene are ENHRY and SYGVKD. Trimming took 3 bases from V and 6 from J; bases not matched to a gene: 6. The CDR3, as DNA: TGTGCCATCAGTGATCTCGGACAGGGGGCGGATGGCTACACCTTC. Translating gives CAISDLGQGADGYTF.

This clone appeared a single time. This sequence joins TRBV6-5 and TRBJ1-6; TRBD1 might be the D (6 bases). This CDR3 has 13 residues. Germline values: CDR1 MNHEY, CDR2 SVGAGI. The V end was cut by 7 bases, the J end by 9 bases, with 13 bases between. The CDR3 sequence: CASTRGARSPLHF. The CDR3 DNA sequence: TGTGCCAGCACTCGGGGGGCGCGTTCACCCCTCCACTTT.

Here the CDR3 DNA reads TGTGCCTGGAGTTTTGAAGGAGAGCAGTACTTC. Translated, it gives CAWSFEGEQYF. V usage is TRBV30 and J usage is TRBJ2-7, with D uncertain. Germline V gives CDR1 GTSNPN, CDR2 SVGIG (reference sequence). Trimming took 2 bases from V and 7 from J, leaving 9 bases between them. CDR3 length equals 11 residues. Supplemented by reference TRBV30 and TRBJ2-7, the full variable domain reads SQTIHQWPATLVQPVGSPLSLECTVEGTSNPNLYWYRQAAGRGLQLLFYSVGIGQISSEVPQNLSASRPQDRQFILSSKKLLLSDSGFYLCAWSFEGEQYFGPGTRLTVT.

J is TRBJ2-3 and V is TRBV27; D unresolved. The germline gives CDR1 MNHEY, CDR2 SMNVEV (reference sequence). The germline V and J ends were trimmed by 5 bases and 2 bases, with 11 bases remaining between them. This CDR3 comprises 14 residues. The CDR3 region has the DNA TGTGCCAGCAGTGCCATCCATTCCACAGATACGCAGTATTTT. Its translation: CASSAIHSTDTQYF.

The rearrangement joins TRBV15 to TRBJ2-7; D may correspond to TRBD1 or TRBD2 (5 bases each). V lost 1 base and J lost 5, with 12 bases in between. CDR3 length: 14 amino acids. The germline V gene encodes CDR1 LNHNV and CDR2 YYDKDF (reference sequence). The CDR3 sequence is CATSRGVGDDEQYF. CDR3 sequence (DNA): TGTGCCACCAGCAGAGGGGTTGGGGACGACGAGCAGTACTTC.

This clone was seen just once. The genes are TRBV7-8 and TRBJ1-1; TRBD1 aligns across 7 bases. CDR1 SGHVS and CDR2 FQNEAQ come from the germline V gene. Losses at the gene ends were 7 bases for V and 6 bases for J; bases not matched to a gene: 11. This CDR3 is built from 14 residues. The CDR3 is CASTSDRLVAEAFF. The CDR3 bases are TGTGCCAGCACCTCGGACAGGCTGGTTGCTGAAGCTTTCTTT.

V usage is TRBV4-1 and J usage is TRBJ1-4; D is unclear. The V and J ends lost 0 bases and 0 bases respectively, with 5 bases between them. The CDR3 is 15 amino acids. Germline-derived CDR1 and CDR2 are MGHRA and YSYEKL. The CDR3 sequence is CASSQEAPTNEKLFF. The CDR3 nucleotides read TGCGCCAGCAGCCAAGAAGCACCAACTAATGAAAAACTGTTTTTT.

CDR3 loop: CASSQDQGLYNEQFF. The CDR3 nucleotides are TGCGCCAGCAGCCAAGATCAGGGACTCTACAATGAGCAGTTCTTC. This chain joins TRBV4-3 and TRBJ2-1, with TRBD2 as a possible D gene (6 bases). Germline CDR1 is LGHNA and CDR2 is YSLEER. V shed 0 bases and J shed 3 bases, with 9 bases lying between them. The CDR3 is made up of 15 amino acids.

The CDR3 loop is CASSVKGVGTEAFF. CDR3 bases: TGTGCCAGCAGCGTTAAAGGAGTAGGGACTGAAGCTTTCTTT. This chain connects TRBV9 to TRBJ1-1, with D unresolved. The CDR3 runs 14 residues. CDR1 and CDR2 (germline): SGDLS, YYNGEE. The V end lost 2 bases, the J end lost 5 bases, and 13 bases lay between the germline ends. Filled out from reference TRBV9 and TRBJ1-1, the complete variable domain reads DSGVTQTPKHLITATGQRVTLRCSPRSGDLSVYWYQQSLDQGLQFLIQYYNGEERAKGNILERFSAQQFPDLHSELNLSSLELGDSALYFCASSVKGVGTEAFFGQGTRLTVV.

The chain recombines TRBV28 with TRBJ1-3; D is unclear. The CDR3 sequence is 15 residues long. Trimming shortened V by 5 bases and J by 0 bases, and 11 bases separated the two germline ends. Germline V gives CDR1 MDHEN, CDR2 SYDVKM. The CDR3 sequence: CASSPLPYSGNTIYF. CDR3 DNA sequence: TGTGCCAGCAGTCCACTCCCATACTCTGGAAACACCATATATTTT.

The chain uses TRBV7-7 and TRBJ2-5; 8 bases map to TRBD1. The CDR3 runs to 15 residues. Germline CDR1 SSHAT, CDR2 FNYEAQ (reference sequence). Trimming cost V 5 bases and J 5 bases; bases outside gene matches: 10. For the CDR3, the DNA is TGTGCCAGCAGCGCCCTGACAGGGGCGGCGGAGACCCAGTACTTC. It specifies CASSALTGAAETQYF.

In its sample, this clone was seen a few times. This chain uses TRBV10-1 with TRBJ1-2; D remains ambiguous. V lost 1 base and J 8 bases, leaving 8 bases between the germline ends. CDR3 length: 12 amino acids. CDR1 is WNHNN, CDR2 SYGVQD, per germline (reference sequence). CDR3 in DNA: TGCGCCAGCAGTGAGTGGCTTGTCGGCTACACCTTC. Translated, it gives CASSEWLVGYTF.

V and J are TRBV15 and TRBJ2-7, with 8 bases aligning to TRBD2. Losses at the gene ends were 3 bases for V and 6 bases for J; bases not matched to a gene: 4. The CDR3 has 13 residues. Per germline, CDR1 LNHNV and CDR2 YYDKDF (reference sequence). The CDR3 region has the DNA TGTGCCACCAGCAGGGCGGGGGGATTCGAGCAGTACTTC. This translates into CATSRAGGFEQYF.

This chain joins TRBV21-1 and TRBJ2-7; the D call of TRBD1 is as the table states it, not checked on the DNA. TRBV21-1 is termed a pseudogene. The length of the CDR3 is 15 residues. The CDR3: CASSKGRGESYEQYF. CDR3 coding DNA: TGTGCCAGCAGCAAAGGCAGGGGAGAGTCCTACGAGCAGTACTTC.

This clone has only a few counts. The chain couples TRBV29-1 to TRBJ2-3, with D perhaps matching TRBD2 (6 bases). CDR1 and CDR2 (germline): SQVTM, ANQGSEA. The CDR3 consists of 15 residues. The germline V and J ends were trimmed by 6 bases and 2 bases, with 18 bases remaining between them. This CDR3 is CSVLRGAGYTDTQYF. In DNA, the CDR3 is TGCAGCGTCCTCAGAGGAGCGGGCTACACAGATACGCAGTATTTT.

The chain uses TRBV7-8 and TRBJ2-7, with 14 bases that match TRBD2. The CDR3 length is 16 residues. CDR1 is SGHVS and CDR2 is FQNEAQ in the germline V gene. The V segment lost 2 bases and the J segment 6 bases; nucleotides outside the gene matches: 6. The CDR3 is CASSLLPGTSGGEQYF. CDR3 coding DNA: TGTGCCAGCAGCTTATTACCCGGGACTAGCGGGGGCGAGCAGTACTTC.

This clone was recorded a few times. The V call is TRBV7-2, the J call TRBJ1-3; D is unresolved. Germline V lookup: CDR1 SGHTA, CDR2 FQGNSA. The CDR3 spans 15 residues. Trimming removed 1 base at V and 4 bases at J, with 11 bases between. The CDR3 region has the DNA TGTGCCAGCAGCTTAGTGGGAGCAGAAGGAAACACCATATATTTT. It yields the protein CASSLVGAEGNTIYF.

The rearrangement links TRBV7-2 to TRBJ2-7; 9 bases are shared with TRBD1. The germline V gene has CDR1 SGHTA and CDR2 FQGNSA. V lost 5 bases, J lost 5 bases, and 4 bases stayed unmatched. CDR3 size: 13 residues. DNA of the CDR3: TGTGCCAGCAGCCCGGGACAGGGCAACGAGCAGTACTTC. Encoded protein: CASSPGQGNEQYF.